A selection of T cell receptor beta chains follows, all from one sample in a study of cytomegalovirus exposure and HLA in healthy donors. Data came from immunoSEQ multiplex PCR; TCRdb stores just in-frame clones and leaves some out. Of under 250,000 clones listed, almost 80% are singletons. The sample comprised PBMCs. These receptors originate from a male donor in good health and CMV-seronegative. Each CDR3 is given with its conserved first and last residue. The order of the fields is J gene, V gene, CDR3 protein.

TRBJ1-4	TRBV6-6	CASSSGTFEKLFF
TRBJ1-5	TRBV6-5	CASSYLGQGQPQHF
TRBJ2-7	TRBV5-6	CASSFLTSGSQSYEQYF
TRBJ1-1	TRBV13	CASSFGTADKAFF
TRBJ2-3	TRBV9	CASSVAGSSGPTDTQYF
TRBJ2-7	TRBV28	CASSLPGTPTYEQYF
TRBJ2-4	TRBV5-1	CASSPTSGIKNIQYF
TRBJ2-3	TRBV28	CASSPSLLAVKPTDTQYF
TRBJ2-4	TRBV6-6	CASSYKAPEGIQYF
TRBJ1-1	TRBV19	CASSIAGTEAFF
TRBJ2-3	TRBV27	CASSLTGNTQYF
TRBJ1-2	TRBV18	CASSPDRDYGYTF
TRBJ2-3	TRBV4-1	CASSPRPPDRTDTQYF
TRBJ2-2	TRBV5-1	CASSLDGSGRASGELFF
TRBJ2-1	TRBV6-5	CASALGQYNEQFF
TRBJ2-7	TRBV27	CASSTTSSYEQYF
TRBJ2-7	TRBV18	CASSLLTREGSYEQYF
TRBJ1-5	TRBV7-9	CASSLGTGGGNQPQHF
TRBJ2-3	TRBV5-5	CASSSTGGTDTQYF
TRBJ2-3	TRBV7-6	CASSLVGPGTGDTDTQYF
TRBJ2-6	TRBV14	CASSPQASGANVLTF
TRBJ2-7	TRBV19	CASSIAGNYEQYF
TRBJ2-7	TRBV7-6	CASSLDDGLIYEQYF
TRBJ2-2	TRBV19	CASGPPQWTGELFF
TRBJ2-6	TRBV19	CASRTGWAGANVLTF
TRBJ2-1	TRBV10-1	CASSSGPLAGGGYNEQFF
TRBJ1-3	TRBV29-1	CSVDLTGTSGNTVYF
TRBJ1-2	TRBV5-1	CASKPQGASYGYTF
TRBJ2-5	TRBV19	CASSIVAEETQYF
TRBJ2-7	TRBV9	CASSVSGRVYEQYF
TRBJ2-7	TRBV11-2	CASSLLAQSSYEQYF
TRBJ2-1	TRBV29-1	CSAPPAGGSSYNEQFF
TRBJ2-1	TRBV6-5	CASSYPLGGEQFF
TRBJ2-5	TRBV27	CASSLSQQETQYF
TRBJ2-5	TRBV4-1	CASSQGNAETYQETQYF
TRBJ1-4	TRBV5-1	CASSSPDRGREKLFF
NA	TRBV5-1	CASSLFGLSGQDSYEQYF
TRBJ1-5	TRBV15	CATSLPTERHQPQHF
TRBJ2-1	TRBV6-1	CASSDSGRLDEQFF
NA	TRBV5-1	CASSLRGIYEQYF
TRBJ2-3	TRBV6-1	CASSEAGLAGGPTQSTDTQYF
TRBJ1-1	TRBV2	CASSNELNTEAFF
TRBJ1-1	TRBV5-1	CASSLDKRTEAFF
TRBJ1-6	TRBV7-6	CASSQDGGRGSPLHF
TRBJ2-2	TRBV5-4	CASSALSGSETGELFF
TRBJ2-3	TRBV29-1	CSVEGAGTDTQYF
TRBJ2-2	TRBV27	CASSLPQSAHLIRKTGELFF
TRBJ2-3	TRBV5-1	CASSLAHGTDSTDTQYF
TRBJ2-1	TRBV11-2	CASSQGGQIYNEQFF
TRBJ2-1	TRBV6-1	CASRIAGGHNEQFF
TRBJ1-4	TRBV7-8	CASSLTRDEKLFF
TRBJ2-1	TRBV29-1	CSVQGLAGFLYNEQFF
TRBJ1-3	TRBV28	CASSSSTGGYGNTIYF
TRBJ2-1	TRBV2	CASSRIAGAMNEQFF
TRBJ1-2	TRBV30	CAWSTGTDSLDYGYTF
TRBJ1-2	TRBV5-5	CASSYDRDGFYGYTF
TRBJ1-1	TRBV19	CASSTSVVIEAFF
TRBJ1-3	TRBV28	CASSPWTDRTGNTIYF